This entry lists 9 T cell receptor beta chains sequenced from one sample in a study of blood T cell repertoires in COVID-19. TCRdb's table, derived via immunoSEQ multiplex PCR, lists solely in-frame clones and lacks some. The data show a few hundred thousand clones, 85% seen once. Sequencing was done on a sample of PBMCs or T cells enriched from blood (not recorded which). The receptors here all came from a woman aged 50 to 60 who had been exposed to COVID-19.

The rearrangement links TRBV2 to TRBJ1-4; D remains ambiguous. Trimming cost V 6 bases and J 0 bases, with 11 bases left between them. Germline V lookup: CDR1 SNHLY, CDR2 FYNNEI. The length of the CDR3 is 15 residues. The CDR3 loop reads CASRETWSTNEKLFF. The DNA for the CDR3 is TGTGCCAGCAGGGAGACCTGGTCAACTAATGAAAAACTGTTTTTT. Based on the CDR3 plus reference TRBV2 and TRBJ1-4, the full variable domain is EPEVTQTPSHQVTQMGQEVILRCVPISNHLYFYWYRQILGQKVEFLVSFYNNEISEKSEIFDDQFSVERPDGSNFTLKIRSTKLEDSAMYFCASRETWSTNEKLFFGSGTQLSVL.

This clone showed up just a few times. The chain combines TRBV11-2 with TRBJ2-1, with TRBD2 matching 15 bases. The CDR3 is 15 residues long. The germline V gene has CDR1 SGHAT and CDR2 FQNNGV. The ends lost 5 bases at V and 7 bases at J; junction bases unmatched: 3. DNA of the CDR3: TGTGCCAGCAGCAGGACTAGCGGGGGGGCTAATGAGCAGTTCTTC. Translating it yields CASSRTSGGANEQFF.

The gene calls are TRBV29-1 and TRBJ1-4; 9 bases match TRBD1. The germline V gene encodes CDR1 SQVTM and CDR2 ANQGSEA. V dropped 4 bases and J dropped 7; count of bases not matched to a gene: 10. The CDR3 extends over 15 amino acids. CDR3 bases: TGCAGCGTTGGAGGCGGGACAGGGAGTGGTGAAAAACTGTTTTTT. Its protein product is CSVGGGTGSGEKLFF.

The chain carries TRBV12-5 and TRBJ2-3, with 9 bases matching TRBD2. Germline V gives CDR1 LGHNT, CDR2 FRNRAP. Trimming removed 1 base from V and 4 bases from J; junction bases left unmatched: 0. This CDR3 spans 14 amino acids. CDR3 bases: TGTGCTAGTGGTTTGGGCGGGGGGGCAGATACGCAGTATTTT. It encodes CASGLGGGADTQYF.

V usage is TRBV5-1 and J usage is TRBJ2-3, with D unresolved. V lost 0 bases, J lost 1 base, and 6 bases lay in between. CDR1 and CDR2 (germline): SGHRS, YFSETQ. CDR3 length equals 14 residues. The CDR3 reads CASSLEAGTDTQYF. In nucleotides, the CDR3 is TGCGCCAGCAGCTTGGAGGCGGGCACAGATACGCAGTATTTT. Supplemented by reference TRBV5-1 and TRBJ2-3, the full variable domain reads KAGVTQTPRYLIKTRGQQVTLSCSPISGHRSVSWYQQTPGQGLQFLFEYFSETQRNKGNFPGRFSGRQFSNSRSEMNVSTLELGDSALYLCASSLEAGTDTQYFGPGTRLTVL.

J is TRBJ2-3 and V is TRBV9, with a possible D match to TRBD1 (6 bases). Germline CDR1 SGDLS, CDR2 YYNGEE. The V end was cut by 0 bases, the J end by 2 bases, with 19 bases between. The CDR3 has 18 amino acids. DNA of the CDR3: TGTGCCAGCAGCGTAGCCCGGACAGTTCCTTTGCACACAGATACGCAGTATTTT. Its translation: CASSVARTVPLHTDTQYF.

V and J are TRBV24-1 and TRBJ2-5, with 7 bases identical to TRBD2. This CDR3 comprises 15 residues. V lost 0 bases and J lost 7; bases outside the gene matches: 7. CDR1 is KGHDR, CDR2 SFDVKD, per germline. CDR3 protein: CATSDLGLGSGTQYF. CDR3 bases: TGTGCCACCAGTGATTTGGGACTAGGGAGTGGGACCCAGTACTTC.

CDR3: CASSPTGINQPQHF. CDR3 bases: TGTGCCAGCAGCCCAACAGGGATCAATCAGCCCCAGCATTTT. The chain carries TRBV6-6 and TRBJ1-5, with TRBD1 as a possible D gene (6 bases). Germline CDR1 reads MNHNY; CDR2 reads SVGAGI (reference sequence). CDR3 length: 14 amino acids. Trimming stripped 6 bases from V and 3 bases from J, with 12 bases between.

The chain recombines TRBV18 with TRBJ1-2; D is unresolved. The V end was cut by 2 bases, the J end by 4 bases, with 11 bases between. Germline CDR1 and CDR2: KGHSH and LQKENI. The CDR3 has 14 residues. The CDR3 spells CASSPIPSLYGYTF. The CDR3 DNA sequence: TGTGCCAGCTCACCAATTCCTAGCCTCTATGGCTACACCTTC.